The 17 T cell receptor beta chains below all came from one sample that was sequenced in a study of shared clonotypes between healthy human individuals. Clones were sequenced by immunoSEQ multiplex PCR, and TCRdb holds only the in-frame ones, with some missing. The sample gives under 150,000 clones, about 62% of which show up once; 20% to 25% is in the top ten. Sequences were obtained from memory CD8+ T cells sorted from blood. Subset: CD45RO+ cells pooled with CCR7-negative TemRA cells. Receptors were obtained from a woman aged 30 to 39 in good health.

This clone was picked up many times. The chain uses TRBV25-1 and TRBJ2-3; the D gene is possibly TRBD2 (6 bases). CDR3 length: 18 residues. V gave up 1 base and J gave up 2 bases, with 19 bases separating them. Germline loops: CDR1 MGHDK, CDR2 SYGVNS. For the CDR3, the DNA is TGTGCCAGCAGTGAATTTGGGGAGGCAGAGCTAAACACAGATACGCAGTATTTT. It encodes CASSEFGEAELNTDTQYF.

This clone has only one observation. The chain has TRBV14 and TRBJ2-5; either TRBD1 or TRBD2 may fit D (5 bases each). Trimming left V 4 bases short and J 4 bases short, with 16 bases between. CDR1 and CDR2 from the germline V gene are SGHDN and FVKESK. The CDR3 extends over 15 amino acids. The CDR3, as DNA: TGTGCCAGCAGCCCTAGACAGACTACCCGAGAGACCCAGTACTTC. Its protein is CASSPRQTTRETQYF.

This clone was picked up a small number of times. This rearrangement joins TRBV11-2 to TRBJ1-4; TRBD1 is a possible D gene (6 bases). Germline CDR1 is SGHAT and CDR2 is FQNNGV. The CDR3 is 15 amino acids. V gave up 3 bases and J gave up 8 bases, with 16 bases separating them. The CDR3 nucleotides read TGTGCCAGCAGCTTCACCGGTCCGGGGGCGGAAAAACTGTTTTTT. The encoded protein is CASSFTGPGAEKLFF.

This chain uses TRBV19 with TRBJ2-3, with D perhaps TRBD1 (5 bases). Germline assignment: CDR1 LNHDA and CDR2 SQIVND (reference sequence). The CDR3 covers 14 residues. The germline V and J ends were trimmed by 10 bases and 3 bases, with 17 bases remaining between them. In DNA form, the CDR3 reads TGTGCCACCACCAGGGCCCCTGAGACAGATACGCAGTATTTT. Amino acids: CATTRAPETDTQYF.

This clone was seen only a few times. V usage is TRBV27 and J usage is TRBJ2-7; TRBD2 agrees at 8 bases. The length of the CDR3 is 14 residues. The V gene's germline CDR1 is MNHEY and CDR2 SMNVEV (reference sequence). Trimming cost V 4 bases and J 4 bases; bases outside gene matches: 6. The DNA of the CDR3 is TGTGCCAGCAGTTCTAATAGCGGGATTTACGAGCAGTACTTC. It is translated as CASSSNSGIYEQYF.

The V and J genes are TRBV7-2 and TRBJ1-5; D unclear. Germline V lookup: CDR1 SGHTA, CDR2 FQGNSA. V was clipped by 3 bases and J by 3 bases, with 9 bases between them. This CDR3 region has 14 residues. The CDR3 reads CASSLSRNNQPQHF. The DNA of the CDR3 is TGTGCCAGCAGCTTGAGCAGAAACAATCAGCCCCAGCATTTT.

As DNA, the CDR3 is TGTGCCAGCAGCCCCACGGGGGGCTATGGCTACACCTTC. It translates to CASSPTGGYGYTF. The V and J genes are TRBV4-2 and TRBJ1-2; perhaps TRBD1 as D (5 bases). Between the trimmed V and J ends, which lost 4 bases and 4 bases, there was a span of 10 bases. The CDR3 runs 13 residues. Per germline, CDR1 LGHNA and CDR2 YNFKEQ.

The J gene is TRBJ2-5, the V gene TRBV7-9; 15 nucleotides line up with TRBD2. The V gene's germline CDR1 is SEHNR and CDR2 FQNEAQ (reference sequence). Unmatched junction bases numbered 4, after V lost 5 bases and J lost 6 bases. This CDR3 region has 15 residues. The CDR3 bases are TGTGCCAGCAGCCTCGGGACTAGCGGGAGGAAGACCCAGTACTTC. It encodes CASSLGTSGRKTQYF.

This clone appeared a single time. The genes are TRBV19 and TRBJ1-3; D is undetermined. Per the germline V gene, CDR1 is LNHDA and CDR2 is SQIVND (reference sequence). V lost 2 bases, J lost 5 bases, and 13 bases lay in between. The CDR3 extends over 15 amino acids. CDR3 sequence (DNA): TGTGCCAGTAGTATATCTGCCGGGAGGCGAAACACCATATATTTT. This gives the protein CASSISAGRRNTIYF.

The chain has TRBV27 and TRBJ2-7, with 12 bases aligning to TRBD2. The ends lost 5 bases at V and 4 bases at J; junction bases unmatched: 9. Germline CDR1 is MNHEY and CDR2 is SMNVEV (reference sequence). The CDR3 runs 16 residues. The CDR3 nucleotides read TGTGCCAGCAGTCCGTCGACTAGCGGGAGAAGGTACGAGCAGTACTTC. Amino acids: CASSPSTSGRRYEQYF.

The rearrangement links TRBV5-6 to TRBJ2-5; the D is unclear. The length of the CDR3 is 13 residues. Germline V CDR1 and CDR2: SGHDT, YYEEEE. The V and J ends lost 1 base and 5 bases respectively, with 9 bases between them. CDR3 bases: TGTGCCAGCAGCTTGACCAGGTCTGAGACCCAGTACTTC. Residues: CASSLTRSETQYF.

The chain employs TRBV28 and TRBJ2-7; TRBD2 matches 8 bases. The trim removed 3 bases at V and 0 bases at J, leaving 7 bases unmatched. CDR1 is MDHEN and CDR2 is SYDVKM in the germline V gene. The CDR3 runs to 16 residues. The CDR3 loop is CASSFPRAGVSYEQYF. The CDR3 DNA is TGTGCCAGCAGTTTCCCACGAGCGGGGGTCTCCTACGAGCAGTACTTC.

A single count supports this clone. The gene calls are TRBV30 and TRBJ2-2; D is unclear. Trimming pared 0 bases from V and 3 bases from J, leaving 11 bases between. The CDR3 is 15 amino acids. Germline V gene data show CDR1 as GTSNPN and CDR2 as SVGIG (reference sequence). The CDR3 nucleotides read TGTGCCTGGAGTGTTATGGGCCGGGACACCGGGGAGCTGTTTTTT. Its protein is CAWSVMGRDTGELFF.

The chain joins TRBV7-9 to TRBJ1-1; D call uncertain. In germline, CDR1 is SEHNR, CDR2 FQNEAQ (reference sequence). The CDR3 is 15 amino acids. The V end was cut by 2 bases, the J end by 8 bases, with 18 bases between. The CDR3 nucleotides read TGTGCCAGCAGCTTATCGGGAGTGGCGTACGTAGAAGCTTTCTTT. This encodes CASSLSGVAYVEAFF.

This clone turned up a few times. The chain combines TRBV9 with TRBJ1-3, with D tentatively TRBD1 (5 bases). CDR3 size: 15 residues. The germline V gene encodes CDR1 SGDLS and CDR2 YYNGEE. The V end was cut by 0 bases, the J end by 2 bases, with 9 bases between. The CDR3 is CASSVGWTTGNTIYF. For the CDR3, the DNA is TGTGCCAGCAGCGTAGGTTGGACAACTGGAAACACCATATATTTT.

The rearrangement uses TRBV28 and TRBJ2-3; tentatively, D is TRBD1 or TRBD2 (5 bases each). From germline, CDR1 is MDHEN and CDR2 SYDVKM. Trimming removed 7 bases at V and 2 bases at J, with 19 bases between. This CDR3 spans 16 amino acids. The CDR3 DNA reads as TGTGCCAGCAAGAAATCCGGGACCGGACACACAGATACGCAGTATTTT. Translating it yields CASKKSGTGHTDTQYF.

The rearrangement joins TRBV28 to TRBJ1-2; TRBD1 matches 9 bases. This CDR3 spans 15 amino acids. Germline values: CDR1 MDHEN, CDR2 SYDVKM. V was clipped by 0 bases and J by 4 bases; unmatched bases: 3. In nucleotides, the CDR3 is TGTGCCAGCAGTTTATGGGACAGGGGTGGCTATGGCTACACCTTC. Translated: CASSLWDRGGYGYTF.